These 9 T cell receptor beta chains originate from one sample sequenced in a study of shared clonotypes between healthy human individuals. The repertoire was sequenced with immunoSEQ multiplex PCR; TCRdb's copy has only in-frame clones and lacks some. The table shows around 340,000 clones, with around 79% occurring only once. The sample consisted of memory CD4+ T cells sorted from blood. Specified subset: CD45RA-negative fraction. Every receptor here comes from a man aged 30-40 years in good health.

This clone was observed a single time. The DNA for the CDR3 is TGTGCCAGCAGTGAAACAGAGCGCCCCTACAATGAGCAGTTCTTC. It yields the protein CASSETERPYNEQFF. V is TRBV6-1 and J is TRBJ2-1; D is uncertain. This CDR3 comprises 15 residues. Deletions cut 2 bases from V and 2 bases from J, with 10 bases between. Germline CDR1 and CDR2: MNHNS and SASEGT.

The chain joins TRBV6-1 to TRBJ1-5; D gene uncertain. The CDR3 covers 15 residues. CDR1 is MNHNS, CDR2 SASEGT, per germline. V was cut by 0 bases and J by 6 bases, with 12 bases left in between. The CDR3 nucleotides are TGTGCCAGCAGTGAAGCTGGGGTAATGGGTCAGCCCCAGCATTTT. The encoded protein is CASSEAGVMGQPQHF.

This clone was picked up a small number of times. The chain combines TRBV2 with TRBJ2-2; TRBD1 aligns across 9 bases. The CDR3 covers 16 residues. Germline V CDR1 and CDR2: SNHLY, FYNNEI. Trimming cost V 7 bases and J 3 bases; bases outside gene matches: 9. The CDR3 sequence: CASIYSDRGYTGELFF. The CDR3 coding sequence is TGTGCCAGCATCTACTCAGACAGGGGGTACACCGGGGAGCTGTTTTTT.

CDR3 bases: TGTGCCAGTAGTACCGGACAGGGGGCTTACTATGGCTACACCTTC. Protein sequence: CASSTGQGAYYGYTF. The chain carries TRBV19 and TRBJ1-2; 11 bases line up with TRBD1. The trim removed 4 bases at V and 3 bases at J, leaving 4 bases unmatched. The CDR3 spans 15 residues. Germline V gives CDR1 LNHDA, CDR2 SQIVND (reference sequence).

The chain is built from TRBV6-1 and TRBJ2-2; weak D call: TRBD2 (5 bases). This CDR3 comprises 13 residues. CDR1 MNHNS and CDR2 SASEGT come from the germline V gene. V dropped 1 base and J dropped 8 bases, with 8 bases sitting between them. CDR3 DNA sequence: TGTGCCAGCAGTGAAGACCGGGGTGGGGAGCTGTTTTTT. Translating it yields CASSEDRGGELFF.

The chain uses TRBV28 and TRBJ1-5, with D unclear. V was clipped by 3 bases and J by 4 bases, with 10 bases between them. CDR3 size: 14 residues. The germline V gene encodes CDR1 MDHEN and CDR2 SYDVKM. The CDR3 reads CASSFLRQNQPQHF. The CDR3 DNA reads as TGTGCCAGCAGTTTCCTTAGACAAAATCAGCCCCAGCATTTT.

V and J are TRBV4-3 and TRBJ2-7; D is possibly TRBD1 (5 bases). Trimming left V 3 bases short and J 2 bases short, with 11 bases between. The germline CDR1 and CDR2 sequences are LGHNA and YSLEER. The CDR3 covers 14 residues. As DNA, the CDR3 is TGCGCCAGCAGCCAGGTGGGGCGCCCCTACGAGCAGTACTTC. Residues: CASSQVGRPYEQYF.

The rearrangement uses TRBV29-1 and TRBJ2-2, with 13 bases identical to TRBD2. This CDR3 is 15 amino acids long. Trimming at V came to 1 base and at J to 7 bases, leaving 3 bases not matched to a gene. Germline assignment: CDR1 SQVTM and CDR2 ANQGSEA. The chain's CDR3 is CSVEGGLAGVGELFF. The CDR3 DNA reads as TGCAGCGTTGAAGGAGGACTAGCGGGGGTCGGGGAGCTGTTTTTT.

This clone has a handful of counts. This chain links TRBV4-3 with TRBJ2-2; no firm D call. Looked up from germline, CDR1 is LGHNA and CDR2 is YSLEER. There are 16 residues in the CDR3. Trimming took 1 base from V and 3 from J, leaving 12 bases between them. The CDR3 here is CASSQAEDSYTGELFF. For the CDR3, the DNA is TGCGCCAGCAGCCAAGCCGAGGATTCGTACACCGGGGAGCTGTTTTTT.